The 18 T cell receptor beta chains presented below share a single source sample, sequenced in a study of T cell clonotyping in hematopoietic cell transplantation. Produced via immunoSEQ multiplex PCR; TCRdb's table is partial and in-frame only. Here the sample spans approximately 17,000 clones, roughly 90% being singletons. The sequenced sample consisted of peripheral blood mononuclear cells. These receptors came from a man aged 45-60 years in good health. Some clones in this sample may be carry-over from other donors' samples.

This chain links TRBV7-8 with TRBJ2-7, with 9 bases identical to TRBD1. V shed 5 bases, J shed 5 bases, and the junction held 7 bases outside the gene matches. This CDR3 is 14 amino acids long. CDR1 is SGHVS and CDR2 is FQNEAQ in the germline V gene. For the CDR3, the DNA is TGTGCCAGCAGCCCCGTACAGGGGGCCAACGAGCAGTACTTC. Protein product: CASSPVQGANEQYF.

V and J are TRBV7-3 and TRBJ2-6; D unclear. The CDR3 consists of 13 residues. V shed 10 bases and J shed 2 bases, with 9 bases lying between them. CDR1 and CDR2 (germline): SGHTA, FQGTGA. CDR3 sequence (DNA): TGTGCCACAGCCTATCCTGGGGCCAACGTCCTGACTTTC. This codes for CATAYPGANVLTF.

The chain employs TRBV7-3 and TRBJ1-6; D gene ambiguous. Germline V CDR1 and CDR2: SGHTA, FQGTGA. The CDR3 loop spans 13 amino acids. V lost 1 base and J 4 bases, leaving 2 bases between the germline ends. The CDR3 loop is CASSLKYNSPLHF. The CDR3 nucleotides read TGTGCCAGCAGCTTAAAGTATAATTCACCCCTCCACTTT. Filled out from reference TRBV7-3 and TRBJ1-6, the complete variable domain reads GAGVSQTPSNKVTEKGKYVELRCDPISGHTALYWYRQSLGQGPEFLIYFQGTGAADDSGLPNDRFFAVRPEGSVSTLKIQRTERGDSAVYLCASSLKYNSPLHFGNGTRLTVT.

The gene calls are TRBV30 and TRBJ2-2, with TRBD2 matching over 9 bases. CDR3 length equals 15 residues. The germline gives CDR1 GTSNPN, CDR2 SVGIG (reference sequence). Here the CDR3 DNA reads TGTGCACGGAGGTCAGCGGGGGGGAACACCGGGGAGCTGTTTTTT. As protein: CARRSAGGNTGELFF.

The chain carries TRBV5-1 and TRBJ2-3; no clear D gene. Trimming left V 2 bases short and J 4 bases short, with 14 bases between. The germline gives CDR1 SGHRS, CDR2 YFSETQ. The CDR3 extends over 15 amino acids. As DNA, the CDR3 is TGCGCCAGCAGCTTCACTACCGTGGTGGCAGATACGCAGTATTTT. Amino acid sequence: CASSFTTVVADTQYF.

V is TRBV11-3 and J is TRBJ2-4; 8 positions match TRBD2. Germline V gene data show CDR1 as SGHNT and CDR2 as YENEEA. CDR3 length equals 15 residues. Trimming at V came to 6 bases and at J to 7 bases, leaving 11 bases not matched to a gene. CDR3 residues: CASRLAAGDGNIQYF. The CDR3 bases are TGTGCCAGCAGACTAGCAGCGGGGGATGGGAACATTCAGTACTTC.

V usage is TRBV2 and J usage is TRBJ1-3; weak D call: TRBD1 (6 bases). The germline V and J ends were trimmed by 0 bases and 2 bases, with 11 bases remaining between them. Germline lookup yields CDR1 SNHLY and CDR2 FYNNEI. The CDR3 is 16 amino acids. CDR3 nucleotide sequence: TGTGCCAGCAGTGAAGCTCGGACAGTCACTGGAAACACCATATATTTT. It is translated as CASSEARTVTGNTIYF.

The CDR3 sequence is CASLGYSEAFF. CDR3 nucleotides: TGTGCCAGCTTGGGGTACTCTGAAGCTTTCTTT. The chain joins TRBV6-5 to TRBJ1-1; D is undetermined. Germline CDR1 and CDR2: MNHEY and SVGAGI. V shed 8 bases and J shed 6 bases, with 10 bases lying between them. The CDR3 is 11 amino acids.

The rearrangement uses TRBV30 and TRBJ2-7, with D possibly being TRBD1 or TRBD2 (5 bases each). This CDR3 has 14 residues. Trimming left V 8 bases short and J 2 bases short, with 19 bases between. The germline V gene encodes CDR1 GTSNPN and CDR2 SVGIG (reference sequence). In nucleotides, the CDR3 is TGTGCCGGGACGGCCAGGGACCCCCCCTACGAGCAGTACTTC. Residues: CAGTARDPPYEQYF.

The CDR3 nucleotides read TGTGCCAGCAGCTTGGACAGAGATTACGAGCAGTACTTC. Its protein product is CASSLDRDYEQYF. The chain recombines TRBV5-4 with TRBJ2-7, with D unclear. The germline V gene encodes CDR1 SGHNT and CDR2 YYREEE (reference sequence). Trimming left V 0 bases short and J 4 bases short, with 8 bases between. CDR3 length: 13 residues.

The chain combines TRBV5-1 with TRBJ1-5; D unresolved. This CDR3 contains 13 residues. With 0 bases removed from V and 1 base from J, the gap between germline ends came to 2 bases. Germline V gene sequence: CDR1 SGHRS, CDR2 YFSETQ. CDR3 amino acids: CASSLGSNQPQHF. The CDR3 DNA reads TGCGCCAGCAGCTTGGGCAGCAATCAGCCCCAGCATTTT.

This clone was recorded only once. The chain is built from TRBV9 and TRBJ1-6, with 7 bases lining up with TRBD1. J gave up 14 bases and V 1 base, and 6 bases lay outside the gene matches. Germline loops: CDR1 SGDLS, CDR2 YYNGEE. CDR3 length equals 13 residues. Written as DNA, the CDR3 is TGTGCCAGCAGCGTAAGACAGGGCAATACCCTCCACTTT. Its protein product is CASSVRQGNTLHF.

The chain uses TRBV30 and TRBJ1-4, with D unclear. The V end lost 2 bases, the J end lost 4 bases, and 8 bases lay between the germline ends. CDR3 length equals 13 residues. Per germline, CDR1 GTSNPN and CDR2 SVGIG (reference sequence). The CDR3 DNA sequence: TGTGCCTGGAGTTCGAACTATAATGAAAAACTGTTTTTT. Translating it yields CAWSSNYNEKLFF.

This sequence joins TRBV4-3 and TRBJ1-1; 9 bases match TRBD1. The germline V gene encodes CDR1 LGHNA and CDR2 YSLEER. V gave up 4 bases and J gave up 7 bases; unmatched junction bases: 16. The CDR3 runs to 17 residues. For the CDR3, the DNA is TGCGCCAGCAGCCCAGACATCTCCGACAGGGGGGCCCTTGAAGCTTTCTTT. The encoded protein is CASSPDISDRGALEAFF.

The chain joins TRBV10-3 to TRBJ2-7; TRBD1 matches 8 bases. CDR3 length equals 14 residues. The germline V gene encodes CDR1 ENHRY and CDR2 SYGVKD. The J segment lost 4 bases and the V segment lost 4 bases, leaving 6 bases of the junction unmatched. The CDR3 DNA reads as TGTGCCATCAGTGTCCAGGGGGCGAGATACGAGCAGTACTTC. It is translated as CAISVQGARYEQYF.

The chain links TRBV10-2 to TRBJ2-7; 7 bases are a match to TRBD1. The CDR3 runs 14 residues. Germline V gives CDR1 WSHSY, CDR2 SAAADI. With V trimmed by 4 bases and J by 3 bases, 6 bases remained unmatched. CDR3 nucleotides: TGCGCCAGCAGTGGAGAGACAGGGAGCTACGAGCAGTACTTC. It is translated as CASSGETGSYEQYF.

J is TRBJ1-2 and V is TRBV6-1; 7 nucleotides align to TRBD1. The CDR3 has 13 residues. Trimming removed 7 bases from V and 7 bases from J; junction bases left unmatched: 9. Per the germline V gene, CDR1 is MNHNS and CDR2 is SASEGT. For the CDR3, the DNA is TGTGCCAGCAAAGCCGACAGGGCGCTTGGCTACACCTTC. Its translation: CASKADRALGYTF.

The table lists this clone with a count of one. The rearrangement links TRBV2 to TRBJ1-6, with 7 bases identical to TRBD1. The CDR3 contains 12 residues. Looked up from germline, CDR1 is SNHLY and CDR2 is FYNNEI. The V and J ends lost 9 bases and 9 bases, in that order; junction bases with no gene match: 5. CDR3 nucleotides: TGTGCCAGGCGGACAGGCTTTTCACCCCTCCACTTT. Translated, it gives CARRTGFSPLHF. Variable domain in full (rest from reference TRBV2 and TRBJ1-6): EPEVTQTPSHQVTQMGQEVILRCVPISNHLYFYWYRQILGQKVEFLVSFYNNEISEKSEIFDDQFSVERPDGSNFTLKIRSTKLEDSAMYFCARRTGFSPLHFGNGTRLTVT.